These 17 T cell receptor beta chains were sequenced from one sample in a study of Graves' ophthalmopathy and Graves' hyperthyroidism. Amplified material comprised TCR beta CDR3 regions derived from RNA transcripts. A first-round RT-PCR used HTBI primers, followed by a second-round multiplex PCR. Using its own MiXCR run on the multiplex PCR reads, TCRdb lists one record per CDR3 protein. The sample carries hundreds of thousands of distinct CDR3 sequences, around 15% recorded once. Sequenced sample: blood. All receptors derive from a woman in her 30s with Graves' ophthalmopathy.

This clonotype was observed at least ten times. V gene TRBV6-5 combines with J gene TRBJ2-7; D might be TRBD1 (6 bases). Germline CDR1 and CDR2: MNHEY and SVGAGI. The V end was cut by 0 bases, the J end by 3 bases, with 12 bases between. CDR3 size: 15 residues. DNA of the CDR3: TGTGCCAGCAGTTACTCTGGGACACTAGTCTACGAGCAGTACTTC. Translation: CASSYSGTLVYEQYF.

Many counts were recorded for this clonotype. The chain employs TRBV6-1 and TRBJ2-5, with 7 bases lining up with TRBD2. V lost 2 bases to trimming and J lost 4 bases; unmatched junction nucleotides: 4. The V gene's germline CDR1 is MNHNS and CDR2 SASEGT. This CDR3 spans 14 amino acids. The CDR3 DNA reads TGTGCCAGCAGTGAATTGGGGAGGGGAGAGACCCAGTACTTC. This encodes CASSELGRGETQYF.

The sample holds many counts of this clonotype. This chain connects TRBV12-3 or TRBV12-4 to TRBJ1-1; D ambiguous. Trimming shortened V by 3 bases and J by 7 bases, and 12 bases separated the two germline ends. This CDR3 spans 13 amino acids. Written as DNA, the CDR3 is TGTGCCAGCAGTTTTACGGCTGGGAGTGAAGCTTTCTTT. Its translation: CASSFTAGSEAFF.

This clonotype showed up many times. The chain uses TRBV20-1 and TRBJ1-1; 10 bases map to TRBD1. Per the germline V gene, CDR1 is DFQATT and CDR2 is SNEGSKA (reference sequence). V gave up 8 bases and J gave up 5 bases; unmatched junction bases: 8. This CDR3 contains 13 residues. For the CDR3, the DNA is TGCAGTCCATTGACAGGGGGCTTTACTGAAGCTTTCTTT. Amino acids: CSPLTGGFTEAFF.

This clonotype was seen at least ten times. This rearrangement joins TRBV14 to TRBJ1-5; tentative D call: TRBD1 (5 bases). Deletions cut 1 base from V and 7 bases from J, with 8 bases between. The length of the CDR3 is 13 residues. Germline V gene sequence: CDR1 SGHDN, CDR2 FVKESK. The CDR3 spells CASSQGGWQPQHF. DNA of the CDR3: TGTGCCAGCAGCCAAGGGGGGTGGCAGCCCCAGCATTTT. The full variable domain, rest sourced from reference TRBV14 and TRBJ1-5, is EAGVTQFPSHSVIEKGQTVTLRCDPISGHDNLYWYRRVMGKEIKFLLHFVKESKQDESGMPNNRFLAERTGGTYSTLKVQPAELEDSGVYFCASSQGGWQPQHFGDGTRLSIL.

This clonotype was seen more than once but under ten times. The chain carries TRBV7-3 and TRBJ2-5, with 12 bases fitting TRBD2. V dropped 1 base and J dropped 0; count of bases not matched to a gene: 3. This CDR3 is built from 17 residues. Germline V CDR1 and CDR2: SGHTA, FQGTGA. For the CDR3, the DNA is TGTGCCAGCAGCTTAATTCCTAGCGGGGGGGACCAAGAGACCCAGTACTTC. This gives the protein CASSLIPSGGDQETQYF.

This clonotype has a count of ten or more. The rearrangement uses TRBV11-2 and TRBJ1-1; D is unclear. Germline V gives CDR1 SGHAT, CDR2 FQNNGV. The germline V and J ends were trimmed by 5 bases and 1 base, with 14 bases remaining between them. This CDR3 contains 15 residues. CDR3 DNA sequence: TGTGCCAGCAGCCCCTCGAGGGTCTCGAACACTGAAGCTTTCTTT. Its protein product is CASSPSRVSNTEAFF.

This clonotype was recorded many times. The final CDR3 position lacks the conserved phenylalanine or tryptophan, pointing to a likely read error. This chain connects TRBV11-1 to TRBJ1-1, with a weak D call TRBD1 (6 bases). Looked up from germline, CDR1 is SGHAT and CDR2 is FQDESV (reference sequence). The CDR3 runs to 20 residues. Trimming stripped 0 bases from V and 5 bases from J, with 28 bases between. The CDR3 DNA reads TGTGCCAGCAGCTTAGCCGGGTTTTCGGCCGCACGGGGGGCGAGGACTGAAGCTTTCCTT. This encodes CASSLAGFSAARGARTEAFL.

This chain uses TRBV18 with TRBJ1-2, with D possibly matching TRBD1 (5 bases). This CDR3 has 14 amino acids. V was clipped by 1 base and J by 11 bases, with 17 bases between them. Germline loops: CDR1 KGHSH, CDR2 LQKENI. As DNA, the CDR3 is TGTGCCAGCTCACCACAATTCGGGGCTACTGGGTACACCTTC. It yields the protein CASSPQFGATGYTF.

Many counts were recorded for this clonotype. The V call is TRBV12-3 or TRBV12-4, the J call TRBJ1-5, with D unclear. V was shortened by 4 bases and J by 0 bases, with 10 bases between the two germline ends. This CDR3 is 15 amino acids long. CDR3: CASSSQSYSNQPQHF. DNA for the CDR3: TGTGCCAGCAGTTCCCAGAGCTATAGCAATCAGCCCCAGCATTTT.

Worth noting for this clonotype: A read error may be the cause here, since a much bigger clone is one base away. The rearrangement joins TRBV30 to TRBJ1-6; TRBD1 is a possible D gene (5 bases). There are 13 residues in the CDR3. V was shortened by 1 base and J by 15 bases, with 16 bases between the two germline ends. Germline V gene lookup returns CDR1 GTSNPN and CDR2 SVGIG (reference sequence). The CDR3 DNA sequence: TGTGCCTGGAGTGAGGGGACGGCGAGCAACCTCCACTTT. Translation gives CAWSEGTASNLHF. Full variable domain (remainder filled in from reference TRBV30 and TRBJ1-6): SQTIHQWPATLVQPVGSPLSLECTVEGTSNPNLYWYRQAAGRGLQLLFYSVGIGQISSEVPQNLSASRPQDRQFILSSKKLLLSDSGFYLCAWSEGTASNLHFGNGTRLTVT.

The DNA of the CDR3 is TGCGCCAGCAGTGAGTCGAGAGGGGGCGGCTATGGCTACACCTTC. Encoded protein: CASSESRGGGYGYTF. The rearrangement joins TRBV10-2 to TRBJ1-2; 7 bases agree with TRBD1. Germline CDR1 and CDR2: WSHSY and SAAADI. J lost 4 bases, V lost 0 bases, and 5 bases had no gene match. The CDR3 is 15 residues long.

This clonotype came up many times. One junction end does not reproduce the germline sequence, and a read error may be involved. CDR3 region: CASSGTEGF. CDR3 in DNA: TGTGCCAGCAGTGGGACGGAAGGCTTC. V and J are TRBV2 and TRBJ1-2; no definite D call. Per the germline V gene, CDR1 is SNHLY and CDR2 is FYNNEI. The CDR3 length is 9 residues.

In this sample, this clonotype turned up many times. The chain uses TRBV7-9 and TRBJ1-1; 12 bases line up with TRBD1. The CDR3 totals 13 residues. Per the germline V gene, CDR1 is SEHNR and CDR2 is FQNEAQ (reference sequence). V trimming: 5 bases; J trimming: 11 bases; junction bases outside the gene matches: 6. In nucleotides, the CDR3 is TGTGCCAGCAGCGCCGGGGACAGGGGGCCCGCTTTCTTT. Its translation is CASSAGDRGPAFF.

In this sample, this clonotype turned up many times. At one end the junction does not follow the germline gene, possibly because of a read error. The chain carries TRBV12-3 or TRBV12-4 and TRBJ1-6, with 8 bases identical to TRBD1. The CDR3 extends over 15 amino acids. The DNA of the CDR3 is TGTGCCGGCAGTGCTACAGGGGGAAGTAGTTCACCCCTCCACTTT. This gives the protein CAGSATGGSSSPLHF.

This clonotype was seen ten or more times. This chain links TRBV6-4 with TRBJ1-1; 9 bases align to TRBD1. Germline values: CDR1 MRHNA, CDR2 SNTAGT. The CDR3 consists of 14 residues. With 6 bases clipped from V and 13 bases from J, the junction kept 15 bases outside the gene matches. CDR3 sequence reads: CASRPSRGQGGSFF. CDR3 DNA sequence: TGTGCCAGCAGACCGTCCCGGGGACAGGGTGGGAGTTTCTTT.

This clonotype was observed at least ten times. This sequence joins TRBV6-1 and TRBJ1-5; 7 bases line up with TRBD1. V dropped 1 base and J dropped 8; count of bases not matched to a gene: 11. CDR3 length equals 16 residues. Germline V lookup: CDR1 MNHNS, CDR2 SASEGT. This CDR3 reads CASSEVERGLVEPQHF. CDR3 nucleotides: TGTGCCAGCAGTGAAGTTGAGAGGGGGCTAGTTGAGCCCCAGCATTTT.